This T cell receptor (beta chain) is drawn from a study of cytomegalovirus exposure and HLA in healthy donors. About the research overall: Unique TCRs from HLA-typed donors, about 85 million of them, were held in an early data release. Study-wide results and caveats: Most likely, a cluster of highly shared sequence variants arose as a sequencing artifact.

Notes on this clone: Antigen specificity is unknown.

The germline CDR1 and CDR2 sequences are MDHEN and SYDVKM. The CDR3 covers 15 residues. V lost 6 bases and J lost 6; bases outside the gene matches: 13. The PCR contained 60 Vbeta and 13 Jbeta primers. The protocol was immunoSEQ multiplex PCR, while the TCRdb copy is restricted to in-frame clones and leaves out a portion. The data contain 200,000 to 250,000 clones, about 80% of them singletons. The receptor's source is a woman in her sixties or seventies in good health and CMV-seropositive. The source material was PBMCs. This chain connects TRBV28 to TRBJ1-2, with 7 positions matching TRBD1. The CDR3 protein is CASRPTGVGNHGYTF. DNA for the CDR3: TGTGCCAGCAGACCTACAGGGGTGGGCAACCATGGCTACACCTTC.